The rows below give T cell receptor beta chains drawn from one sample of a study of blood T cell repertoires in COVID-19. Here immunoSEQ multiplex PCR was the method, and the copy in TCRdb shows in-frame clones only, minus some. The sample yields some 160,000 clones, around 90% seen once. The specimen sequenced was peripheral blood. These receptor sequences come from a man aged 55 to 70 with acute or convalescent COVID-19. CDR3s include the opening cysteine and the closing phenylalanine or tryptophan. The D gene is left open where the match is weak. Not every row has a clone size; where given, it reads once, few, many or a size class.

>TRBJ2-7|TRBD1|TRBV18|-
TGTGCCAGCTCACCTTCCGGGACAGGGCGCTCCTACGAGCAGTACTTC
CASSPSGTGRSYEQYF
>TRBJ2-3|-|TRBV5-5|-
TGTGCCAGCAGCTTGGTCCCCGTTCCCCTATCAGATACGCAGTATTTT
CASSLVPVPLSDTQYF
>TRBJ1-5|-|TRBV4-1|-
TGCGCCAGCAGCTACCGCCCCAACAGTAGCAATCAGCCCCAGCATTTT
CASSYRPNSSNQPQHF
>TRBJ1-4|-|TRBV5-3|-
TGTGCCAGAAGCTACAGGGATTCATCGACTAATGAAAAACTGTTTTTT
CARSYRDSSTNEKLFF
>TRBJ2-1|TRBD2|TRBV27|-
TGTGCCAGCAGTCCAAACGGACTAGCGGGGGGGCTTGAGCAGTTCTTC
CASSPNGLAGGLEQFF
>TRBJ2-1|TRBD1|TRBV5-1|-
TGCGCCAGCAGCTACCCGACAGGGGGCGGTGACAATGAGCAGTTCTTC
CASSYPTGGGDNEQFF
>TRBJ1-3|-|TRBV3-1/TRBV3-2|-
TGTGCCAGCAGCCAAGATCAGAAATCCATATATTTT
CASSQDQKSIYF
>TRBJ1-2|TRBD1|TRBV9|once
TGTGCCAGCAGCGTCGAGACAGGGGTGTTTGGCTATGGCTACACCTTC
CASSVETGVFGYGYTF
>TRBJ1-5|TRBD1|TRBV11-2|-
TGTGCCAGCAGCAAGACAGGGAATCAGCCCCAGCATTTT
CASSKTGNQPQHF
>TRBJ1-3|-|TRBV9|-
TGTGCCAGCAGCGCTCCCGAGGGGGAGAAGGATGGAAACACCATATATTTT
CASSAPEGEKDGNTIYF
>TRBJ1-1|-|TRBV6-6|-
TGTGCCAGCTTGGACGGGATAAACACTGAAGCTTTCTTT
CASLDGINTEAFF
>TRBJ2-7|TRBD2|TRBV7-9|-
TGTGCCTCTAGCGGGGTCTCCTCCTACGAGCAGTACTTC
CASSGVSSYEQYF
>TRBJ2-7|-|TRBV18|-
TGTGCCAGCTCACCACTCGAAGCGAGGGGGTTGTACGAGCAGTACTTC
CASSPLEARGLYEQYF
>TRBJ1-4|-|TRBV5-1|-
TGCGCCAGCAGCAATACAGTGTCTGGGGAAAAACTGTTTTTT
CASSNTVSGEKLFF
>TRBJ1-4|-|TRBV30|-
TGTGCCTGGAGTGTACAGACACCAGCAACTAATGAAAAACTGTTTTTT
CAWSVQTPATNEKLFF
>TRBJ2-1|TRBD1|TRBV7-2|once
TGTGCCAGCAGCCCCCGGTATGGGAGGACAGGGAGCTACAATGAGCAGTTCTTC
CASSPRYGRTGSYNEQFF
>TRBJ2-3|TRBD2|TRBV5-4|-
TGTGCCAGCAGTTCAGGTGGGGGGGGCACAGATACGCAGTATTTT
CASSSGGGGTDTQYF
>TRBJ1-2|-|TRBV12-3/TRBV12-4|-
TGTGCCACCTCGCTCCAGGTTAACTATGGCTACACCTTC
CATSLQVNYGYTF
>TRBJ1-6|TRBD1|TRBV6-1|-
TGTGCCAGCAGTGAGACCGGGACAGGGGACTCACCCCTCCACTTT
CASSETGTGDSPLHF
>TRBJ1-1|-|TRBV18|-
TGTGCCAGCTCACCAAGGCCAGGTTGGGTGAGGGACACTGAAGCTTTCTTT
CASSPRPGWVRDTEAFF
>TRBJ2-7|-|TRBV7-9|-
TGTGCCAGCGCCCGAGGCTCCTACGAGCAGTACTTC
CASARGSYEQYF
>TRBJ2-1|TRBD2|TRBV19|-
TGTGCCACCAGAAGAGCGGGGGGGCCCTATGAGCAGTTCTTC
CATRRAGGPYEQFF
>TRBJ2-3|-|TRBV19|-
TGTGCCAGTAGAGGCGGGGACGCCAACACAGATACGCAGTATTTT
CASRGGDANTDTQYF
>TRBJ2-1|TRBD2|TRBV19|-
TGTGCCAGTAGCAAACTAGCGGGGGGGCCTAAAATTGGGCAGTTCTTC
CASSKLAGGPKIGQFF
>TRBJ1-1|-|TRBV7-9|-
TGTGCCAGCAGCTTACAGGGGAACACTGAAGCTTTCTTT
CASSLQGNTEAFF
>TRBJ1-3|-|TRBV3-1/TRBV3-2|-
TGTGCCAGCAGCGTACATCGCTCTGGAAACACCATATATTTT
CASSVHRSGNTIYF